The rows below give T cell receptor beta chains drawn from one sample of a study of cytomegalovirus exposure and HLA in healthy donors. Sequenced by immunoSEQ multiplex PCR; TCRdb stores in-frame clones only, minus some. The sample has roughly 130,000 clones, just over 70% seen once. Sequencing was performed on PBMCs. The source is a woman between 55 and 75 years old in good health and CMV-seropositive. The CDR3 runs from the conserved cysteine through the conserved F or W.

>TRBJ2-7|TRBV27
CASRSPGQTYEQYF
>TRBJ2-5|TRBV29-1
CSVGTGRETQYF
>TRBJ1-1|TRBV9
CASNSGTEAFF
>TRBJ2-2|TRBV5-1
CASSNPGLDTGELFF
>TRBJ2-7|TRBV5-1
CASSSSGSYEQYF
>TRBJ2-3|TRBV5-4
CASSAGGPDTQYF
>TRBJ1-1|TRBV5-4
CASTETGGKTEAFF
>TRBJ2-7|TRBV2
CASSSPGQGAGYEQYF
>-|TRBV5-6
CASSLYSYEQYF
>TRBJ2-3|TRBV2
CASSEISSAGGSTDTQYF
>TRBJ2-7|TRBV5-4
CASSLVSNEQYF
>TRBJ1-5|TRBV4-1
CASSPEGTGENSNQPQHF
>TRBJ1-2|TRBV7-2
CASSSRGLGGYTF
>TRBJ1-1|TRBV7-9
CSSQRLNTEAFF
>TRBJ2-7|TRBV11-2
CASSLNRDTAYEQYF
>TRBJ1-2|TRBV29-1
CSVDPVFGYTF
>TRBJ1-5|TRBV18
CASSPRESSNQPQHF
>TRBJ2-7|TRBV7-8
CASSLSAGQIYDGQYF
>TRBJ1-4|TRBV7-2
CASSLGGHPAVWEKLFF
>TRBJ1-1|TRBV5-8
CASSLLAGVTEAFF
>TRBJ1-1|TRBV5-1
CASSLSTQGEAFF
>TRBJ1-4|TRBV5-6
CASSLGLQGRNEKLFF
>TRBJ1-5|TRBV7-8
CASSRGTVGFRRPQHF
>TRBJ2-4|TRBV19
CASSIMGGGKLSAKNIQYF
>TRBJ1-2|TRBV7-9
CASKPHDRAYYGYTF
>TRBJ2-7|TRBV7-9
CSSSLDSGTLREQYF
>TRBJ2-2|TRBV11-3
CASRPQGPNTGELFF
>TRBJ1-5|TRBV6-1
CASKQYSNQPQHF
>TRBJ1-1|TRBV14
CASSQEPQMNTEAFF
>TRBJ1-1|TRBV12-5
CASGLGLTTNTEAFF
>TRBJ1-1|TRBV5-1
CASSFHPTGGTEAFF
>TRBJ1-1|TRBV6-6
CASIMNTEAFF
>TRBJ1-1|TRBV7-9
CASSFTGYMNTEAFF
>TRBJ1-1|TRBV6-6
CASSERNTEAFF
>TRBJ1-3|TRBV29-1
CSVARGVGGNTIYF
>TRBJ2-5|TRBV7-9
CASTLLSQPQETQYF
>TRBJ2-7|TRBV7-9
CASSLEGAPSIWEQYF
>TRBJ1-6|TRBV18
CASSPGTGGSAPLHF
>TRBJ1-1|TRBV18
CASSPPGGEGTEAFF
>TRBJ2-2|TRBV7-3
CASSTGLPNTGELFF
>TRBJ1-2|TRBV6-5
CASSSTTGVGIYGYTF
>TRBJ1-4|TRBV7-3
CASSPEANEKLFF
>TRBJ2-7|TRBV5-4
CASSLQGHGSYEQYF
>TRBJ1-1|TRBV11-3
CASSHSSQGAEAFF
>TRBJ2-7|TRBV7-8
CASSPRGGFGYEQYF
>TRBJ2-3|TRBV4-1
CASSQRRTTDTQYF
>TRBJ2-3|TRBV20-1
CSAPGEGTQYF
>TRBJ2-3|TRBV9
CASSVEAGGARDTQYF
>TRBJ1-1|TRBV6-5
CASSYSILTANTEAFF
>TRBJ1-2|TRBV18
CASSPGQGLQGGYTF
>TRBJ1-5|TRBV5-1
CASSPDGASNQPQHF
>TRBJ1-1|TRBV6-5
CASSYDLQDTEAFF
>TRBJ2-2|TRBV4-2
CASSQEGGRDTGELFF